This TCR beta chain was captured by sequencing in a study of monozygotic twins with inflammatory bowel disease (dated by TCRdb to the late 2010s). Describing the broader study: In total, approximately 28 monozygotic twin pairs made up the full study: 19 Danish pairs, all IBD-discordant, plus nine German pairs, of which four were IBD-concordant and five were IBD-discordant. The search for disease-associated traits relied mainly on comparing IBD patients with their genetically identical healthy co-twins within discordant pairs. Each individual had, on average, about 151 000 unique TCRalpha sequences and 181 000 unique TCRbeta sequences available for analysis.

The protocol used for the library was 5' RACE. For each TCR library, about 4,000 ng of total RNA was used. For each sample, cDNA synthesis with SMARTScribe reverse transcriptase was split into eight separate reactions. During cDNA synthesis, template switching was used to introduce unique molecular identifiers that contained a 6-nucleotide sample barcode. TCRalpha and TCRbeta cDNA was amplified in two nested PCRs of about 17 and 10 cycles, and bead purification was carried out after each PCR. Before amplification, the cDNA was both treated with uracil DNA-glycosylase and purified with the QIAquick PCR purification kit. The second PCR added Illumina TruSeq-compatible adapters along with sample-specific barcodes. TapeStation and Qubit were used to check library quality and concentration, and 5 ng of each library was pooled. Sequencing of the pooled libraries was done on an Illumina HiSeq2500 single-index Rapid Run using custom sequencing primers and 2 x 100 bp reads. Turning to the authors' computational methods: MiGEC version 1.2.6 was used for UMI-based consensus assembly to correct PCR and sequencing errors. MiXCR version 2.1.1 was used for V(D)J alignment, clonotype assembly and CDR3 extraction. Normalisation of gene usage, clonotype sharing and MAIT/NKT TCR abundance was achieved by analysing the top 1000, 10 000 and 20 000 clonotypes per sample. After downsampling to 27 000 UMIs, diversity was calculated as the inverse Simpson index using the vegan R package. Statistical testing used paired Mann-Whitney U tests on the discordant twin pairs and applied Benjamini-Hochberg correction for multiple testing. Reads reprocessed by TCRdb are summarized as one entry per CDR3 protein sequence, and DNA is absent. In this record, the V and J calls reflect TCRdb's handling and not the investigators' own analysis. This specimen's table enumerates some 90,000 distinct CDR3 sequences. Jointly, the top ten make up 7.4% of the sample.

Findings and caveats that apply to the study as a whole: Because patients received different immunosuppressive treatments, the repertoires may have picked up extra background noise and variability between individuals. The results gave no support for a single strong signal or clonotype linked to IBD. Compared with healthy twins, IBD patients shared fewer clonotypes with other individuals, and the difference was most pronounced in patients with signs of disease activity. IBD patients had lower TCRbeta repertoire diversity, measured by the inverse Simpson index, than their healthy co-twins. Distinction between different T cell subtypes could not be achieved in the analysis. No difference in repertoire similarity was observed between concordant and discordant twins, possibly owing to limited statistical power.

From each donor, an approximately 2.7 ml peripheral blood sample was collected into PAXgene tubes and kept at -80 degrees C. Total RNA was isolated from whole blood with the PAXgene blood miRNA kit on an automated QIAcube, without T cell sorting. Deep TCRalpha and TCRbeta repertoire profiling with unique molecular barcoding was performed on peripheral blood of monozygotic twin pairs concordant or discordant for inflammatory bowel disease. Smoking habits were recorded for all twin pairs, and each individual was classified as a current, former or never smoker. Note on this clonotype: Its antigen target is currently unknown.

Inclusive of the bounding cysteine and phenylalanine, the CDR3 is 17 residues long. The entry carries no DNA sequence. The germline V gene specifies SGHDT as CDR1 and YYEEEE as CDR2. The sequence links TRBV5-6 to TRBJ2-1; no DNA is available, so the TRBD1 call from TCRdb remains unchecked. Sequencing was carried out using blood. The clonotype was recovered from a human donor with ulcerative colitis or Crohn's disease, or a healthy co-twin of an affected twin (not recorded which). The CDR3 region reads CASSLAGGGSSYNEQFF.